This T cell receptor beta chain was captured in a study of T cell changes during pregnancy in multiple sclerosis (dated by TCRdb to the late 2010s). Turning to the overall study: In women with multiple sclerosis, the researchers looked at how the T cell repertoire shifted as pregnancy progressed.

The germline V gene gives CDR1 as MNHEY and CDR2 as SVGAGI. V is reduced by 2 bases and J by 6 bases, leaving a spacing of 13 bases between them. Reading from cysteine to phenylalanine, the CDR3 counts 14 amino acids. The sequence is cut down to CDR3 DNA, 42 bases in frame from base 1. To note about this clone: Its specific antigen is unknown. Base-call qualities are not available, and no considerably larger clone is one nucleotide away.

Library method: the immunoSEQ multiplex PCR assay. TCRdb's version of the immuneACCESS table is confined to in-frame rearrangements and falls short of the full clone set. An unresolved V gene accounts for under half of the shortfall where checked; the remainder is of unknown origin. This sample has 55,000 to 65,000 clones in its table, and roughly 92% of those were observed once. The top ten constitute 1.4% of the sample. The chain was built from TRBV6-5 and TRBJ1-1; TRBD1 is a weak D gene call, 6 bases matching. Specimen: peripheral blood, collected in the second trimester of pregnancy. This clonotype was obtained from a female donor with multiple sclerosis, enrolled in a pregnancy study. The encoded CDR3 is CASSYRGGGAEAFF. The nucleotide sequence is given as TGTGCCAGCAGTTACAGGGGAGGGGGGGCTGAAGCTTTCTTT.